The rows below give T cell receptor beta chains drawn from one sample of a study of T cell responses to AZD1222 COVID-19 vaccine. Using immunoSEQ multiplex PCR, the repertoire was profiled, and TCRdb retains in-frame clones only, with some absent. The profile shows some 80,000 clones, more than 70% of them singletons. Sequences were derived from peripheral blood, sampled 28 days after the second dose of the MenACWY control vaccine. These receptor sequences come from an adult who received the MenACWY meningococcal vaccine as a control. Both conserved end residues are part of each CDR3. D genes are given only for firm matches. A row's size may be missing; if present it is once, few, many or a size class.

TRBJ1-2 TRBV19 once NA TGTGCCAGTAGTAATCCACCCACGGGGGGAAACTATGGCTACACCTTC CASSNPPTGGNYGYTF
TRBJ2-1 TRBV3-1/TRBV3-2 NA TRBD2 TGTGCCAGCAGCCCGCCGCGGGGGGGCCTAGGCAATGAGCAGTTCTTC CASSPPRGGLGNEQFF
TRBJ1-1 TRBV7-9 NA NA TGTGCCAGCAGCTTACGTTATCAGGGCGGAGACACTGAAGCTTTCTTT CASSLRYQGGDTEAFF
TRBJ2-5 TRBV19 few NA TGTGCCAGTAGTATGGAGCGGGCCCAAGAGACCCAGTACTTC CASSMERAQETQYF
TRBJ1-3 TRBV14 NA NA TGTGCCAGCAGCCAAGGCGGAGGTTCAGGAAACACCATATATTTT CASSQGGGSGNTIYF
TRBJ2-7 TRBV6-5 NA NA TGTGCCAGCATCCCGGGGACATCCGGGACCTACGAGCAGTACTTC CASIPGTSGTYEQYF
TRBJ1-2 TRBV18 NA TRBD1 TGTGCCAGCTCACCGGCCGGGACAGGGATTGGTTATGGCTACACCTTC CASSPAGTGIGYGYTF
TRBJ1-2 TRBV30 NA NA TGTGCCTGGAGTGTAGACAGTGGGGAGGGAGGCTACACCTTC CAWSVDSGEGGYTF
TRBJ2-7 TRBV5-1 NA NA TGCGCCAGCAGCTTGGCCGGGGGCATTTCCTACGAGCAGTACTTC CASSLAGGISYEQYF
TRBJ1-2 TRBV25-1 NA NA TGTGCCAGCAGCTCGCGGATAACGACCAGGGGCAGTGGCTACACCTTC CASSSRITTRGSGYTF
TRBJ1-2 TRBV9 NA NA TGTGCCAGCAGCGTCGGGGACAACCTAGATGGCTACACCTTC CASSVGDNLDGYTF
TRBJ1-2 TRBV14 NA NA TGTGCCAGCAGCCAAGGGAACTATGGCTACACCTTC CASSQGNYGYTF
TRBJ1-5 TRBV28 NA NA TGTGCCAGCAGTGGCACGGGGATCCATCAGCCCCAGCATTTT CASSGTGIHQPQHF
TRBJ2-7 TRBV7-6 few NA TGTGCCAGCAGCAAGGGGGTCGGCTCCTACGAGCAGTACTTC CASSKGVGSYEQYF
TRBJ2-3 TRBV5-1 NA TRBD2 TGCGCCAGCAGCCCTTCGACTAGCGGTAGCACAGATACGCAGTATTTT CASSPSTSGSTDTQYF
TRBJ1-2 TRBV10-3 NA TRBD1 TGTGCCATCAGTGACCCCACTCGGGACAGCTATGGCTACACCTTC CAISDPTRDSYGYTF
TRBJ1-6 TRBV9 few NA TGTGCCAGCAGCCCCGGTCTGTATAATTCACCCCTCCACTTT CASSPGLYNSPLHF
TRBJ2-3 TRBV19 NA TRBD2 TGTGCCAGTTCCCTAGCGGGGGAAACAGATACGCAGTATTTT CASSLAGETDTQYF
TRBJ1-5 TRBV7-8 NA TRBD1 TGTGCCAGCAGCTTAGAGTCCGGCGGACAGGGTTTGCAGCCCCAGCATTTT CASSLESGGQGLQPQHF
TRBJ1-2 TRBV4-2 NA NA TGTGCCAGCAGCCAGCCCGGGTCCCGAGGTTATGGCTACACCTTC CASSQPGSRGYGYTF
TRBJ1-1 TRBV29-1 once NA TGCAGCGTTTCGGGGGGCACTGAAGCTTTCTTT CSVSGGTEAFF
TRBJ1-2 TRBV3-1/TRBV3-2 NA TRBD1 TGTGCCAGCAGGTCGGACAGGGGGTTTGGGAACTATGGCTACACCTTC CASRSDRGFGNYGYTF
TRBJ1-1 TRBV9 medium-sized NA TGTGCCAGCAGCCCCGCAGCCCAGAACACTGAAGCTTTCTTT CASSPAAQNTEAFF
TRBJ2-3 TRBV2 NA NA TGTGCCAGCAGTCCCGGACTTTTCACAGATACGCAGTATTTT CASSPGLFTDTQYF